This T cell receptor beta chain appears in the sequencing data of a study of blood T cell repertoires in COVID-19. Study in general: Samples came from the United States, Italy and Spain, spanning acute and convalescent COVID-19.

Trimming cost V 1 base and J 3 bases, with 10 bases left between them. Germline V gene data show CDR1 as LGHNA and CDR2 as YNFKEQ. The CDR3 totals 14 residues. Repertoires were generated with immunoSEQ multiplex PCR, while TCRdb's copy carries only in-frame clones and drops some. The table lists about 200,000 clones, 82% of them singletons. Sequenced input: peripheral blood. This receptor was obtained from a woman in her 40s with acute or convalescent COVID-19. V usage is TRBV4-2 and J usage is TRBJ2-7, with D possibly being TRBD1 (6 bases). For the CDR3, the DNA is TGTGCCAGCAGCCAAGCCGGACAGAACTACGAGCAGTACTTC. Protein product: CASSQAGQNYEQYF.